This T cell receptor beta chain was sequenced for a study of T cells in Graves' hyperthyroidism and ophthalmopathy. TCR beta CDR3 regions were amplified from RNA transcripts. Initially, a first-round RT-PCR of the TCR CDR3 employed the HTBI primer set. TCRdb passed the multiplex PCR reads through MiXCR, listing each CDR3 protein once. The sample lists fewer than 110,000 distinct CDR3 sequences, about a sixth occurring once. This clonotype was detected many times. This TCR was recovered from a woman between 50 and 59 years old with Graves' hyperthyroidism. The sequenced sample consisted of blood.

The CDR3 spells CATGLGDNTGELFF. The CDR3 nucleotides are TGTGCCACCGGCCTTGGGGATAACACCGGGGAGCTGTTTTTT. This chain connects TRBV24-1 to TRBJ2-2; no reliable D call. The germline gives CDR1 KGHDR, CDR2 SFDVKD. The CDR3 extends over 14 amino acids. The V end lost 9 bases, the J end lost 2 bases, and 12 bases lay between the germline ends.